The subject of this entry is one TCR beta chain. The antigen is undetermined. The data derive from a study of cytomegalovirus exposure and HLA in healthy donors. Across the study: Earlier, 110 million or so unique TCR beta sequences were recovered from about 179 million T cells by an analysis. Early released data comprised around 80 million unique TCRs from HLA-typed donors.

Study-wide findings and caveats: A previous analysis found most TCR beta V segments productive roughly 90% or roughly 30% of the time. As a later analysis showed, several of the most significant clusters appeared to be linked to common viral pathogens.

Use of 60 Vbeta and 13 Jbeta primers characterized the PCR. Sequenced by immunoSEQ multiplex PCR; TCRdb stores in-frame clones only, minus some. The table includes around 130,000 clones, approximately 81% detected once. Per germline, CDR1 MNHNS and CDR2 SASEGT. J lost 4 bases, V lost 5 bases, and 10 bases had no gene match. The length of the CDR3 is 15 residues. The specimen sequenced was PBMCs. The receptor was derived from a man between 18 and 29 years old in good health and CMV-seronegative. The chain carries TRBV6-1 and TRBJ1-2; 7 bases map to TRBD1. CDR3 in DNA: TGTGCCAGCAGTTTAAAAGGGGACAGTCCCTATGGCTACACCTTC. This translates into CASSLKGDSPYGYTF.